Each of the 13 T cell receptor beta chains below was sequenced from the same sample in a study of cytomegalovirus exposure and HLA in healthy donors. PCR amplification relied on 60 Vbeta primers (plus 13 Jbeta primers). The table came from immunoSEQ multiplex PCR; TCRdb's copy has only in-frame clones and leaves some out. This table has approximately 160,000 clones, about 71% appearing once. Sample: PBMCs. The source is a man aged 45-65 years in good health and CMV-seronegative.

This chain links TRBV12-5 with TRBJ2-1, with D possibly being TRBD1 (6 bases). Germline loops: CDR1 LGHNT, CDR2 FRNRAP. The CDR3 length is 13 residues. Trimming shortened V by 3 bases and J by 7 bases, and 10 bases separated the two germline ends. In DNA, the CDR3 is TGTGCTAGTGGTTTAGGACAGATTAATGAGCAGTTCTTC. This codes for CASGLGQINEQFF.

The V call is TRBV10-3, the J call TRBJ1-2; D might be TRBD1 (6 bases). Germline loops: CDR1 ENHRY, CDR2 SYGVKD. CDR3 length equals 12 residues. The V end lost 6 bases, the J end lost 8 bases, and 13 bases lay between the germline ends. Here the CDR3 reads CAIRGQFEGYTF. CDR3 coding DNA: TGTGCCATCAGAGGACAGTTTGAGGGCTACACCTTC.

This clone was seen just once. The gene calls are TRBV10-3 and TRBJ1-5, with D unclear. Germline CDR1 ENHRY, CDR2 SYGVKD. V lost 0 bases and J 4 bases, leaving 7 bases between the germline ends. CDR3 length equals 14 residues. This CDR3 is CAISESDKNQPQHF. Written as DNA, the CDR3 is TGTGCCATCAGTGAGTCCGACAAGAATCAGCCCCAGCATTTT.

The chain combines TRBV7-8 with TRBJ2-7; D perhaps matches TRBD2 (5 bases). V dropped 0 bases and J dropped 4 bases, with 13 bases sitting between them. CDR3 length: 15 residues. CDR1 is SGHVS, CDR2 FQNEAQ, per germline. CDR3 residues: CASSLAEVVSYEQYF. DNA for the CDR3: TGTGCCAGCAGCTTAGCGGAGGTCGTTTCATACGAGCAGTACTTC.

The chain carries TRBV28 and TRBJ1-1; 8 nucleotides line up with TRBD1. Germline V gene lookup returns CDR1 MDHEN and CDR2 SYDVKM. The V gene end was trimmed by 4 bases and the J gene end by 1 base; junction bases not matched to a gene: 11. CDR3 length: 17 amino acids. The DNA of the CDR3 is TGTGCCAGCAGTTGGAGCTTCATGGGACAGGCGAACACTGAAGCTTTCTTT. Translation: CASSWSFMGQANTEAFF.

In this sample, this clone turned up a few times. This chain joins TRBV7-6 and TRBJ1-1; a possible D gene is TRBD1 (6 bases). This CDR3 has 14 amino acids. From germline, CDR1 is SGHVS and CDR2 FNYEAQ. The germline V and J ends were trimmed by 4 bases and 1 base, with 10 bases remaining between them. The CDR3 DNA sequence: TGTGCCAGCAGCTCCTCGACAGGGAACACTGAAGCTTTCTTT. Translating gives CASSSSTGNTEAFF.

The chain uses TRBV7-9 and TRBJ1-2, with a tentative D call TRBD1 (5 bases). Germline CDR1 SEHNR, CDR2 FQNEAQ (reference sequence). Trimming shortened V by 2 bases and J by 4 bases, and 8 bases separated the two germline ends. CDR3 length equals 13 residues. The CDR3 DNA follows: TGTGCCAGCAGCTTACAGGGCACCTATGGCTACACCTTC. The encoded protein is CASSLQGTYGYTF.

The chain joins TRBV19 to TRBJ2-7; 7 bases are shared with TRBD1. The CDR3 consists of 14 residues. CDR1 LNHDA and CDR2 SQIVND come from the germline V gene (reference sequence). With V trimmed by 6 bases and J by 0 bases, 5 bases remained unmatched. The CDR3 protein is CASRGTVPSYEQYF. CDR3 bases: TGTGCCAGTAGGGGGACAGTGCCCTCCTACGAGCAGTACTTC.

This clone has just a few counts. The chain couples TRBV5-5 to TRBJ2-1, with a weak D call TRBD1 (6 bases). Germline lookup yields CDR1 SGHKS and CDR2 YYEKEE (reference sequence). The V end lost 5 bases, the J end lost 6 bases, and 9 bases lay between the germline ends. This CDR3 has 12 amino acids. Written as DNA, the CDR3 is TGTGCCAGCAGTTACAGGGCCAATGAGCAGTTCTTC. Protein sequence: CASSYRANEQFF.

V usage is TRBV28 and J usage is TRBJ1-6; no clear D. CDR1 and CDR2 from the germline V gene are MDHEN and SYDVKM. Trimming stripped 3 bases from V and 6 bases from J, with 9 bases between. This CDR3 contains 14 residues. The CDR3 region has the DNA TGTGCCAGCAGTTTGGACGGGGTTAATTCACCCCTCCACTTT. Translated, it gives CASSLDGVNSPLHF.

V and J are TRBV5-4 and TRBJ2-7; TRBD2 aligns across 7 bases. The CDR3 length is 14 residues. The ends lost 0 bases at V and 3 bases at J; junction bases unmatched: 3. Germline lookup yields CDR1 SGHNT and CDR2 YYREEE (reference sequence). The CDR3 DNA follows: TGTGCCAGCAGCTTGGCGGGGAGGGGCTACGAGCAGTACTTC. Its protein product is CASSLAGRGYEQYF.

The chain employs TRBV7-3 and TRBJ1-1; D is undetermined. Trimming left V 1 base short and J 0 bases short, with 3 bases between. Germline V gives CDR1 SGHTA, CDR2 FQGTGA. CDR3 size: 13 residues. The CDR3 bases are TGTGCCAGCAGCTTAATATTGAACACTGAAGCTTTCTTT. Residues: CASSLILNTEAFF.

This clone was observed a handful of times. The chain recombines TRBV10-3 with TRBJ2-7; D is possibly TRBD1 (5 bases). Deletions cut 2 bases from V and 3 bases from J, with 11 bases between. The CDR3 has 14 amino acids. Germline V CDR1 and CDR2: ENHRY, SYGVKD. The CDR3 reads CAISEGARLYEQYF. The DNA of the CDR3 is TGTGCCATCAGTGAGGGGGCCAGACTCTACGAGCAGTACTTC.